One and the same sample provided the 31 T cell receptor beta chains below, sequenced in a study of blood T cell repertoires in COVID-19. Sequencing was performed with immunoSEQ multiplex PCR; in TCRdb, only in-frame clones are kept and a portion is missing. The data hold hundreds of thousands of clones, with 80% to 90% observed a single time. Sequenced sample: PBMCs or T cells enriched from blood (not recorded which). These receptors originate from a young man who had recovered from COVID-19.

The chain has TRBV7-9 and TRBJ2-7, with TRBD1 matching over 7 bases. Germline assignment: CDR1 SEHNR and CDR2 FQNEAQ (reference sequence). This CDR3 has 13 amino acids. The V and J ends lost 6 bases and 2 bases, in that order; junction bases with no gene match: 4. CDR3 region: CASRATGAYEQYF. The CDR3 bases are TGTGCCAGCAGAGCTACAGGGGCCTACGAGCAGTACTTC.

The chain joins TRBV18 to TRBJ1-1, with D tentatively TRBD1 (5 bases). Germline assignment: CDR1 KGHSH and CDR2 LQKENI. Trimming pared 0 bases from V and 2 bases from J, leaving 10 bases between. This CDR3 region has 15 residues. CDR3 sequence: CASSPPGGINTEAFF. In DNA, the CDR3 is TGTGCCAGCTCACCACCGGGGGGAATAAACACTGAAGCTTTCTTT.

J is TRBJ2-1 and V is TRBV30; D is ambiguous. Trimming removed 1 base from V and 3 bases from J, with 7 bases in between. CDR1 GTSNPN and CDR2 SVGIG come from the germline V gene (reference sequence). The CDR3 spans 13 residues. The CDR3 reads CAWSASGYNEQFF. The CDR3, as DNA: TGTGCCTGGAGTGCATCAGGCTACAATGAGCAGTTCTTC.

The V call is TRBV18, the J call TRBJ1-2; D not resolved. CDR3 length: 17 amino acids. V lost 3 bases to trimming and J lost 0 bases, with 17 bases between them. The germline V gene encodes CDR1 KGHSH and CDR2 LQKENI. CDR3 amino acids: CASSPATGIPSNYGYTF. CDR3 in DNA: TGTGCCAGCTCACCCGCGACGGGGATACCTTCTAACTATGGCTACACCTTC.

The chain combines TRBV2 with TRBJ1-2; D is unresolved. The germline V gene encodes CDR1 SNHLY and CDR2 FYNNEI. The CDR3 sequence is 14 residues long. V shed 0 bases and J shed 7 bases, with 12 bases lying between them. CDR3 residues: CASSEAVLGTGYTF. CDR3 nucleotide sequence: TGTGCCAGCAGTGAAGCGGTACTAGGAACTGGCTACACCTTC.

This rearrangement joins TRBV2 to TRBJ2-7; D is unresolved. Germline CDR1 and CDR2: SNHLY and FYNNEI. CDR3 size: 12 residues. Trimming shortened V by 2 bases and J by 5 bases, and 7 bases separated the two germline ends. This CDR3 reads CASSEIFNEQYF. In DNA, the CDR3 is TGTGCCAGCAGTGAAATTTTCAACGAGCAGTACTTC.

This chain joins TRBV6-1 and TRBJ2-5; D is unclear. Germline CDR1 and CDR2: MNHNS and SASEGT. The CDR3 is made up of 13 amino acids. Trimming took 2 bases from V and 1 from J, leaving 5 bases between them. The CDR3 DNA reads TGTGCCAGCAGTGAACAGATCCAAGAGACCCAGTACTTC. As protein: CASSEQIQETQYF.

V and J are TRBV12-3 or TRBV12-4 and TRBJ2-5; D ambiguous. The CDR3 consists of 13 residues. V gave up 2 bases and J gave up 4 bases, with 8 bases separating them. CDR3 coding DNA: TGTGCCAGCAGTTTAAGTATGCGAGAGACCCAGTACTTC. Residues: CASSLSMRETQYF.

The chain joins TRBV18 to TRBJ1-3; 8 bases match TRBD1. Germline values: CDR1 KGHSH, CDR2 LQKENI. The length of the CDR3 is 16 residues. V lost 3 bases, J lost 0 bases, and 4 bases stayed unmatched. The CDR3 DNA is TGTGCCAGCTCACCTGGACAGGGATTCTCTGGAAACACCATATATTTT. This gives the protein CASSPGQGFSGNTIYF.

The chain combines TRBV10-3 with TRBJ1-2, with 11 bases lining up with TRBD1. V gave up 7 bases and J gave up 8 bases; unmatched junction bases: 12. In germline, CDR1 is ENHRY, CDR2 SYGVKD. The length of the CDR3 is 15 residues. The CDR3 reads CAITDPSGQGGGYTF. The DNA for the CDR3 is TGTGCCATCACCGACCCCTCGGGACAGGGGGGAGGCTACACCTTC.

This clone has a single count. The rearrangement joins TRBV5-8 to TRBJ1-1; unclear D gene. This CDR3 contains 13 residues. Trimming took 2 bases from V and 7 from J, leaving 12 bases between them. Germline V gene lookup returns CDR1 SGHTS and CDR2 YDEGEE. CDR3 bases: TGTGCCAGCAGCTTACCCGGGATCCATGAAGCTTTCTTT. The encoded protein is CASSLPGIHEAFF.

The chain employs TRBV5-6 and TRBJ2-7; 12 nucleotides match TRBD2. The germline CDR1 and CDR2 sequences are SGHDT and YYEEEE. Trimming removed 0 bases from V and 5 bases from J; junction bases left unmatched: 6. This CDR3 region has 16 residues. The CDR3 reads CASSLELAGGIDEQYF. The DNA of the CDR3 is TGTGCCAGCAGCTTGGAACTAGCGGGAGGAATTGACGAGCAGTACTTC.

The V gene is TRBV7-6, the J gene TRBJ2-4; the D gene is possibly TRBD2 (5 bases). Looked up from germline, CDR1 is SGHVS and CDR2 is FNYEAQ. The CDR3 has 16 residues. Trimming pared 3 bases from V and 2 bases from J, leaving 14 bases between. The chain's CDR3 is CASSFAAGGSKNIQYF. CDR3 DNA sequence: TGTGCCAGCAGCTTTGCGGCAGGAGGATCCAAAAACATTCAGTACTTC.

This clone occurred once. The chain is built from TRBV28 and TRBJ2-3; possibly TRBD2 for D (6 bases). With 8 bases removed from V and 5 bases from J, the gap between germline ends came to 11 bases. Germline V lookup: CDR1 MDHEN, CDR2 SYDVKM. This CDR3 region has 12 residues. CDR3 nucleotides: TGTGCCAGCCAGCGGGCGGGAGATACGCAGTATTTT. Its protein is CASQRAGDTQYF.

The rearrangement joins TRBV6-5 to TRBJ2-3, with D possibly being TRBD1 (7 bases). V lost 6 bases and J 6 bases, leaving 19 bases between the germline ends. Germline V CDR1 and CDR2: MNHEY, SVGAGI. This CDR3 has 15 residues. The CDR3 reads CASRGGQFLMDTQYF. CDR3 coding DNA: TGTGCCAGCAGGGGGGGACAGTTCTTGATGGATACGCAGTATTTT.

This chain links TRBV12-3 or TRBV12-4 with TRBJ1-1; maybe TRBD1 (6 bases). V was shortened by 5 bases and J by 10 bases, with 17 bases between the two germline ends. There are 13 residues in the CDR3. The CDR3 here is CASSPGQKMGAFF. The CDR3 DNA reads as TGTGCCAGCAGTCCCGGACAGAAAATGGGAGCTTTCTTT.

CDR3 sequence: CASSLRQANTGELFF. DNA of the CDR3: TGTGCCAGCAGCTTAAGACAGGCGAACACCGGGGAGCTGTTTTTT. This sequence joins TRBV7-9 and TRBJ2-2; weak D call: TRBD1 (6 bases). Germline V gene sequence: CDR1 SEHNR, CDR2 FQNEAQ (reference sequence). The CDR3 sequence is 15 residues long. V lost 2 bases and J 0 bases, leaving 7 bases between the germline ends.

The chain uses TRBV19 and TRBJ2-3, with D possibly matching TRBD2 (6 bases). CDR3 length equals 15 residues. Germline V gene data show CDR1 as LNHDA and CDR2 as SQIVND (reference sequence). V dropped 3 bases and J dropped 6 bases, with 16 bases sitting between them. CDR3 protein: CASSIGGGVWDTQYF. The CDR3 bases are TGTGCCAGTAGTATCGGCGGCGGGGTGTGGGATACGCAGTATTTT.

The V call is TRBV11-3, the J call TRBJ1-4; D may be TRBD1 (6 bases). The CDR3 consists of 14 residues. Trimming shortened V by 5 bases and J by 11 bases, and 18 bases separated the two germline ends. Germline V CDR1 and CDR2: SGHNT, YENEEA. The DNA of the CDR3 is TGTGCCAGCAGCCGGACAGCGTCTCCAGGGAAACTGTTTTTT. This codes for CASSRTASPGKLFF.

The chain carries TRBV6-5 and TRBJ2-5, with D unresolved. Trimming left V 7 bases short and J 4 bases short, with 7 bases between. Germline V gives CDR1 MNHEY, CDR2 SVGAGI. The CDR3 contains 11 residues. Here the CDR3 reads CASTPGETQYF. CDR3 nucleotide sequence: TGTGCCAGCACCCCAGGAGAGACCCAGTACTTC.

This rearrangement joins TRBV2 to TRBJ1-2; D is uncertain. Trimming stripped 3 bases from V and 3 bases from J, with 8 bases between. This CDR3 has 13 residues. Per the germline V gene, CDR1 is SNHLY and CDR2 is FYNNEI. Written as DNA, the CDR3 is TGTGCCAGCAGTGATAGAGGTTACTATGGCTACACCTTC. It specifies CASSDRGYYGYTF.

This chain links TRBV5-1 with TRBJ2-7; TRBD1 matches 11 bases. The V segment lost 3 bases and the J segment 4 bases; nucleotides outside the gene matches: 6. CDR3 length: 15 residues. Germline V gene data show CDR1 as SGHRS and CDR2 as YFSETQ. In DNA, the CDR3 is TGCGCCAGCAGCTCGTGGACAGGGGGCGAATACGAGCAGTACTTC. The encoded protein is CASSSWTGGEYEQYF.

The chain has TRBV6-5 and TRBJ1-2; TRBD1 agrees at 12 bases. Germline V gene sequence: CDR1 MNHEY, CDR2 SVGAGI. This CDR3 is built from 15 residues. J was trimmed by 7 bases and V by 7 bases; bases with no gene match: 10. CDR3 residues: CASTNPGQGASGYTF. CDR3 bases: TGTGCCAGCACCAACCCGGGACAGGGGGCCAGTGGCTACACCTTC.

The rearrangement links TRBV6-5 to TRBJ2-3; TRBD2 aligns across 7 bases. The germline CDR1 and CDR2 sequences are MNHEY and SVGAGI. The CDR3 is 15 amino acids. V lost 5 bases, J lost 2 bases, and 7 bases stayed unmatched. CDR3: CASSPRGDYTDTQYF. Here the CDR3 DNA reads TGTGCCAGCAGTCCTCGGGGGGACTACACAGATACGCAGTATTTT.

The rearrangement joins TRBV3-1 (or the pseudogene TRBV3-2) to TRBJ2-2, with no clear D. The germline V and J ends were trimmed by 4 bases and 2 bases, with 8 bases remaining between them. This CDR3 comprises 14 residues. The V gene's germline CDR1 is LGHDT and CDR2 YNNKEL (reference sequence). CDR3 DNA: TGTGCCAGCAGCCCGAAGACTAACACCGGGGAGCTGTTTTTT. Translation gives CASSPKTNTGELFF.

The chain has TRBV3-1 (or the pseudogene TRBV3-2) and TRBJ1-1; possible D gene TRBD1, 6 bases. Germline V gene sequence: CDR1 LGHDT, CDR2 YNNKEL (reference sequence). Deletions cut 4 bases from V and 10 bases from J, with 16 bases between. The CDR3 runs to 13 residues. The CDR3 sequence is CASSLPSAGAAFF. In nucleotides, the CDR3 is TGTGCCAGCAGCCTCCCGTCTGCGGGGGCAGCTTTCTTT.

CDR3 DNA: TGTGCCATCAGCGCATCCGGGACTACGAACACCGGGGAGCTGTTTTTT. Its translation is CAISASGTTNTGELFF. V usage is TRBV10-3 and J usage is TRBJ2-2, with 7 nucleotides matching TRBD2. J gave up 0 bases and V 6 bases, and 7 bases lay outside the gene matches. The CDR3 extends over 16 amino acids. CDR1 is ENHRY, CDR2 SYGVKD, per germline.

The chain is built from TRBV7-3 and TRBJ1-1; TRBD1 matches 8 bases. V dropped 5 bases and J dropped 6; count of bases not matched to a gene: 5. Germline V gene sequence: CDR1 SGHTA, CDR2 FQGTGA. There are 13 residues in the CDR3. The DNA for the CDR3 is TGTGCCAGCAGCCCGGGGACAGGCGCTGAAGCTTTCTTT. This codes for CASSPGTGAEAFF.

This clone was observed a single time. This sequence joins TRBV12-5 and TRBJ2-1, with TRBD1 matching 8 bases. Germline V gene data show CDR1 as LGHNT and CDR2 as FRNRAP. The CDR3 contains 16 residues. The V gene end was trimmed by 3 bases and the J gene end by 3 bases; junction bases not matched to a gene: 7. CDR3 in amino acids: CASGLAGTGSYNEQFF. CDR3 DNA: TGTGCTAGTGGTTTAGCTGGGACAGGTAGCTACAATGAGCAGTTCTTC.

The chain employs TRBV12-3 or TRBV12-4 and TRBJ1-6; D gene unclear. The CDR3 totals 12 residues. V lost 3 bases, J lost 10 bases, and 7 bases lay in between. The CDR3 reads CASSFPLSPLHF. The CDR3 coding sequence is TGTGCCAGCAGTTTCCCCCTATCACCCCTCCACTTT.

The chain uses TRBV7-8 and TRBJ2-1, with 8 bases fitting TRBD2. CDR1 and CDR2 from the germline V gene are SGHVS and FQNEAQ. V shed 3 bases, J shed 6 bases, and the junction held 10 bases outside the gene matches. The CDR3 extends over 16 amino acids. For the CDR3, the DNA is TGTGCCAGCAGCTTTACCGGGACTAGAAAGGGCAATGAGCAGTTCTTC. The encoded protein is CASSFTGTRKGNEQFF.